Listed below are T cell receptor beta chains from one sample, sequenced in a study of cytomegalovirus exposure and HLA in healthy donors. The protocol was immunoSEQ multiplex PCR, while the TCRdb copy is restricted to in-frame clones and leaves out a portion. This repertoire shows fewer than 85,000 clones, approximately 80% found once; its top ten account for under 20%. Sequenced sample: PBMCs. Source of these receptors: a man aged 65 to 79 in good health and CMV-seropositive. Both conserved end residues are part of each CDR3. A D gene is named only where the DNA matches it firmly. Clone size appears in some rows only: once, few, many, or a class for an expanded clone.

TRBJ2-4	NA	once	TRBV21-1	TGTGCCAGCAGCAAAGGTTTGACAGGGTTGGACAAAAACATTCAGTACTTC	CASSKGLTGLDKNIQYF
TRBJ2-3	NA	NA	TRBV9	TGTGCCAGCAGCGCCCCGGCAGATACGCAGTATTTT	CASSAPADTQYF
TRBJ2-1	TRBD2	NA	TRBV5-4	TGTGCCAGCAGCCCATCGGGAGGGCCCTTCAATGAGCAGTTCTTC	CASSPSGGPFNEQFF
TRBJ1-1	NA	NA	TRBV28	TGTGCCAGCAGTTTAGGAGCGGGGGCTGAAGCTTTCTTT	CASSLGAGAEAFF
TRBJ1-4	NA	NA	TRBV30	TGTGCCTGGAGTGTACTTCGACAGACTAATGAAAAACTGTTTTTT	CAWSVLRQTNEKLFF
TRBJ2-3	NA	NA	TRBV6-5	TGTGCCAGCAGGGAGGGATGGGGCACAGATACGCAGTATTTT	CASREGWGTDTQYF
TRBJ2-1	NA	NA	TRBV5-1	TGCGCCTCCAGAGACAGTTACAATGAGCAGTTCTTC	CASRDSYNEQFF
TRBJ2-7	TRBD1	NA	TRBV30	TGTGCCTGGAGTCGCGACAGGGCCTACGAGCAGTACTTC	CAWSRDRAYEQYF
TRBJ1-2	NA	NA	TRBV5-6	TGTGCCAGCAGCTTGCAGGGGACCTATGGCTACACCTTC	CASSLQGTYGYTF
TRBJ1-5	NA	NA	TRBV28	TGTGCCAGCAGTCAGTACGACGAGGGCAATCAGCCCCAGCATTTT	CASSQYDEGNQPQHF
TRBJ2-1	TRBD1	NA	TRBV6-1	TGTGCCAGCAGTGAAGAGGGGACAGGGGGCGGAGATGAGCAGTTCTTC	CASSEEGTGGGDEQFF
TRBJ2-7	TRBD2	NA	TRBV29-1	TGCAGCGTTTACGGGACTAGCGGGATCTGGGGGGGCGAGCAGTACTTC	CSVYGTSGIWGGEQYF
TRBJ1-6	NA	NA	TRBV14	TGTGCCAGCAGCCGGAGCAGGGCTTCACCCCTCCACTTT	CASSRSRASPLHF
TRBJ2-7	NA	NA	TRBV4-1	TGCGCCAGCAGCCAAGTCAGGGGTTTCTACGAGCAGTACTTC	CASSQVRGFYEQYF
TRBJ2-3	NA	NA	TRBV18	TGTGCCAGCTCACCACCGCAGGGGGATACGCAGTATTTT	CASSPPQGDTQYF
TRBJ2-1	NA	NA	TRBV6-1	TGTGCCAGCGGAGCTTGGAATGAGCAGTTCTTC	CASGAWNEQFF
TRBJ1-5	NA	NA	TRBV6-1	TGTGCCAGTACAGGGAGCAATCAGCCCCAGCATTTT	CASTGSNQPQHF
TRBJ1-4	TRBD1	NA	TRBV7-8	TGTGCCAGCAGCTCGCAGGGGGCAGTTGAAAAACTGTTTTTT	CASSSQGAVEKLFF
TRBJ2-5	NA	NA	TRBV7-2	TGTGCCAGCAGCTTAGGGGTCGCTAGAGGTCAAGAGACCCAGTACTTC	CASSLGVARGQETQYF
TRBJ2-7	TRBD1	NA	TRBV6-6	TGTGCCAGCAGTTACGGGACAGGGAAATCCTACGAGCAGTACTTC	CASSYGTGKSYEQYF
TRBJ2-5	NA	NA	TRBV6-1	TGTGCCAGCAGTGGACAGATTCAAGAGACCCAGTACTTC	CASSGQIQETQYF
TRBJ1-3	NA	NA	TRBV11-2	TGTGCCAGCACCCAGAGGGTCGGCTCTGGAAACACCATATATTTT	CASTQRVGSGNTIYF
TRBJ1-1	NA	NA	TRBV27	TGTGCCAGCAGTTCCGAGAGGAACACTGAAGCTTTCTTT	CASSSERNTEAFF
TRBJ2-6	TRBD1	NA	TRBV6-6	TGTGCCAGCAGTTACGGGACAGGGTCTGGGGCCAACGTCCTGACTTTC	CASSYGTGSGANVLTF
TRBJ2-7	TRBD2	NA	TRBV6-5	TGTGCCAGCAGTTACATGGCGGGGGGGACCTACGAGCAGTACTTC	CASSYMAGGTYEQYF
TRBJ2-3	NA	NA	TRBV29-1	TGCAGCGCTGTGGGCTCAGATACGCAGTATTTT	CSAVGSDTQYF
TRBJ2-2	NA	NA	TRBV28	TGTGCCAGCAGTGCCGCGGGACAGCGGAACGGGGAGCTGTTTTTT	CASSAAGQRNGELFF
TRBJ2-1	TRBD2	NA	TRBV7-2	TGTGCCAGCAACTCGGGACTAGCTAACCATGAGCAGTTCTTC	CASNSGLANHEQFF
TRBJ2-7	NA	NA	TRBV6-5	TGTGCCAGCAGCTTAGACAGGGATGGGACTTACGAGCAGTACTTC	CASSLDRDGTYEQYF
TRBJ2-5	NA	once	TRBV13	TGTGCCAGCAGCTTAGCGGGGGTAACGAAGCAAGAGACCCAGTACTTC	CASSLAGVTKQETQYF
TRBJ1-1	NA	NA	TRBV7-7	TGTGCCAGCAGCCCGGACAGTAACACTGAAGCTTTCTTT	CASSPDSNTEAFF
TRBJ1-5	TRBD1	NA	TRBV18	TGTGCCAGCTCACTGACAGGGAATAGCAATCAGCCCCAGCATTTT	CASSLTGNSNQPQHF
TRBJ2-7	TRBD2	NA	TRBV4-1	TGCGCCAGCAGCCAAGTTCTAGCGGGGGGGCGGTACGAGCAGTACTTC	CASSQVLAGGRYEQYF
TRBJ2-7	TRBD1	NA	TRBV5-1	TGCGCCAGCAGCTGGGACAGGGGCGACGAGCAGTACTTC	CASSWDRGDEQYF
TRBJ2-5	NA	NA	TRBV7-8	TGTGCCAGCAGCTTAGGCAGACAAGAGACCCAGTACTTC	CASSLGRQETQYF
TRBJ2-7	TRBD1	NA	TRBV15	TGTGCCACCAGCAGAGATACGATTCGACAGGGGGCCTACGAGCAGTACTTC	CATSRDTIRQGAYEQYF
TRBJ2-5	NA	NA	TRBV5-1	TGCGCCAGCGGGGGGGACAACCAAGAGACCCAGTACTTC	CASGGDNQETQYF
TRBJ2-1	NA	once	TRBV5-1	TGCGCCAGCAGCTTCCAGGGTACGTACAATGAGCAGTTCTTC	CASSFQGTYNEQFF
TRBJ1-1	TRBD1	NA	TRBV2	TGTGCCAGTAAGGGCCGGACAGGTTGGGTCACTGAAGCTTTCTTT	CASKGRTGWVTEAFF
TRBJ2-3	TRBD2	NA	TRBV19	TGTGCCAGTGGGACTAGCGGGGCGGATACGCAGTATTTT	CASGTSGADTQYF
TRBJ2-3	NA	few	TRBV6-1	TGTGCCAGCAGCTTTAGTGGAGCGGATACGCAGTATTTT	CASSFSGADTQYF
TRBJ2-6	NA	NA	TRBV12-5	TGTGCTAGTGGCTCCCCTGGGGCCAACGTCCTGACTTTC	CASGSPGANVLTF
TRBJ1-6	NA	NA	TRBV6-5	TGTGCCAGCAGTTACGGCCGTTATAATTCACCCCTCCACTTT	CASSYGRYNSPLHF
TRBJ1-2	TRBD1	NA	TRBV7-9	TGTGCCACGCCTAGCGGACAGGGACTCGACTATGGCTACACCTTC	CATPSGQGLDYGYTF
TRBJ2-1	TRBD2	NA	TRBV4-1	TGCGCCAGCAGCACCCGGACTAGCGGGAGATTGAATGAGCAGTTCTTC	CASSTRTSGRLNEQFF
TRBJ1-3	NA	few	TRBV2	TGTGCCAGCACCTCCCAGGGTTTCTTTGGAAACACCATATATTTT	CASTSQGFFGNTIYF
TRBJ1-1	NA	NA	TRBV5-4	TGTGCCAGCAGCTTCGGAGGGATGAACACTGAAGCTTTCTTT	CASSFGGMNTEAFF
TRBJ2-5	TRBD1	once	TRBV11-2	TGTGCCAGCAGCTCCCGACGGGGACAGGGAGACCAAGAGACCCAGTACTTC	CASSSRRGQGDQETQYF
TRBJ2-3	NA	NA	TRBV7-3	TGTGCCAGCAGCCCCTCCAGGAGCACAGATACGCAGTATTTT	CASSPSRSTDTQYF
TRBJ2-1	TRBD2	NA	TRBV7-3	TGTGCCAGCAGCCCGGGACTAGCGGGATACAATGAGCAGTTCTTC	CASSPGLAGYNEQFF
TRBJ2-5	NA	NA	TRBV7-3	TGTGCCAGCAGCCCGTGGGGGGACCAAGAGACCCAGTACTTC	CASSPWGDQETQYF
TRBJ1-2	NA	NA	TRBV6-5	TGTGCCAGCAGTTACGACAGTATCTCGGGCTACACCTTC	CASSYDSISGYTF
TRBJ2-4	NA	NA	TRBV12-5	TGTGCTAGTGGTTTGGCGACAATTCAGTACTTC	CASGLATIQYF
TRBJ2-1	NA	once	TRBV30	TGTGCCTGGAGTTCATTGAATGAGCAGTTCTTC	CAWSSLNEQFF
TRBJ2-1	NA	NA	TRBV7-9	TGTGCCAGCAGCCAAACTTCGCCCTCCTACAATGAGCAGTTCTTC	CASSQTSPSYNEQFF